This TCR beta chain is drawn from a study of shared clonotypes between healthy human individuals (dated by TCRdb to 2019 to 2021). About the full investigation: Three men and two women, aged 18 to 49 years, made up the cohort. To estimate repertoire size and how much clonotypes are shared between individuals, the study performed deep sequencing of blood TCR repertoires from roughly five healthy adults. Leukapheresis yielded between about 0.9 and 8.9 billion PBMCs per donor. For each donor, three plates each were used for CD4 naive and CD4 memory, two plates were used for CD8 naive, and one plate was used for CD8 memory. To increase sequencing depth and limit assay-specific biases, TCR repertoire library preparation and sequencing were carried out by different laboratories using diverse techniques.

A note on this clone: This receptor's antigen is unknown. No base quality information exists; no much larger clone differs at one position.

CD8 naive samples were obtained by positive selection for CCR7 among CD45RO-negative cells, yielding a CD45RA+CCR7+ population from which TemRA cells were excluded. The donors were healthy, HIV-negative adults who had no recently reported acute infections or vaccinations. Every donor was a Caucasian adult living in Nashville, Tennessee, USA. Blood was collected by leukapheresis, and PBMCs were isolated by Ficoll-Histopaque density gradient centrifugation and then cryopreserved in liquid nitrogen vapor phase. Analytical flow cytometry was used to check the purity and quantity of each magnetically sorted T cell population. Genomic DNA was isolated from every sorted fraction and measured by UV absorbance on a Nanodrop 2000c. Summary of the overall study and its limitations: Because the study included only a small number of donors, the genetic and exposure-history diversity represented was limited. Incomplete sequencing was indicated by rarefaction of sorted-subset datasets, despite the large sequencing depth. Clonotypes shared by all four sorted-subset donors showed higher generation probabilities than non-shared clonotypes. Sharing across a handful of donors was observed for around 4.8% of naive CD4, 3.5% of naive CD8, 2% to 2.5% of memory CD4, and 0.4% of memory CD8 clonotypes. Sampling was restricted to blood, and TCR repertoires in tissue are likely to differ from TCR repertoires in blood. Based on pairwise subsampling, the degree of clonotype sharing among donors was expected to be affected by sequencing depth. Naive subsets generally had larger estimated clonotype richness than memory subsets.

Relative to germline, V is 3 bases shorter and J is 3 bases shorter, with 11 bases between their ends. Taken from the germline V gene, the CDR1 and CDR2 loops are MDHEN and SYDVKM. Including the terminal cysteine and phenylalanine, the CDR3 comprises 14 residues. The CDR3 DNA has 42 bases and is translated from base 1. TCR CDR3 regions were amplified from genomic DNA by multiplex PCR using the deep immunoSEQ assay. Extracted genomic DNA from each cell subset was distributed evenly across all wells of several immunoSEQ 96-well plates, and each plate was treated as a replicate. For sorted subsets, around 200 ng genomic DNA, equal to approximately 30,000 T cell genomes, was loaded into each replicate PCR. Purified libraries were quantified with a Qubit 3.0 fluorometer, sized on a Bioanalyzer 2100, and re-quantified with the KAPA Library Quantification kit. A separate single-read 150-cycle Illumina NextSeq 550 flow cell was used to sequence each immunoSEQ 96-well plate. Per the source publication's procedure: Because the immunoSEQ output included only junctional sequences and no quality scores, the filtering could not be the same as the filtering used for full-length reads. Sequences were annotated with PyIR, a Python wrapper for IgBLAST v1.9, using IMGT germline references to assign V/J genes and CDR3. Reads were removed for weak V/J assignments (E-value above 1e-6), missing CDR3, stop codons, out-of-frame junctions, or ambiguous translated residues. A V3J clonotype was defined by an identical inferred V gene, J gene, and CDR3 amino acid sequence. To compute the percentage overlap between repertoires, the number of shared unique clonotypes was divided by the size of the smaller repertoire. Repertoire richness was assessed with RTK rarefaction, the Chao1 estimator, and Recon v2.1 estimates of unobserved clonotypes. For all TCRbeta clonotypes obtained by the gDNA method from four donors, generation probabilities were computed with OLGA. This is the immuneACCESS table as TCRdb keeps it, with only in-frame sequences that have V and J called. A part of the clones is gone; compared with another copy, unresolved V genes explain less than half, and the rest is unexplained. D and trimming come from the DNA, and the V and J calls and clone size come from that table. The sample records about 2,100,000 clones, approximately 94% of which are singletons. Of the sample, 1.5% to 2% falls within the top ten clones.

The source of this sequence is a man aged 18 to 29 in good health. Some clones in this sample may be carry-over from other donors' samples. Sequencing used naive CD8+ T cells from PBMCs. This sample's cell subset or site label indicates: CD45RA+CCR7+. This sequence uses TRBV28 and TRBJ1-1, with the D gene call left open. The CDR3 protein: CASSFVESDTEAFF. The DNA reads TGTGCCAGCAGTTTTGTGGAGTCGGACACTGAAGCTTTCTTT.